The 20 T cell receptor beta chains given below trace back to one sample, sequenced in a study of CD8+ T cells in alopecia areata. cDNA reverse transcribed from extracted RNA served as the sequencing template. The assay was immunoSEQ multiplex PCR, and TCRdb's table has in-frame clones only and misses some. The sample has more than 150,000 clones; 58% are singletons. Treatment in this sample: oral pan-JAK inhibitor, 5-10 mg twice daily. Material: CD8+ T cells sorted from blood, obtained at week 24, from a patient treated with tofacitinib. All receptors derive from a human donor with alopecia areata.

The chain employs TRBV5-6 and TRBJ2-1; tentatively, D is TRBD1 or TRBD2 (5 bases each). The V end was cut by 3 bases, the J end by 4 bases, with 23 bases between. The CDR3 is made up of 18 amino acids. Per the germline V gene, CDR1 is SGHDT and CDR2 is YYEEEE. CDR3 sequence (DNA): TGTGCCAGCAGCTGGGGCAGGGACCTATTCGGGGTTTACAATGAGCAGTTCTTC. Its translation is CASSWGRDLFGVYNEQFF.

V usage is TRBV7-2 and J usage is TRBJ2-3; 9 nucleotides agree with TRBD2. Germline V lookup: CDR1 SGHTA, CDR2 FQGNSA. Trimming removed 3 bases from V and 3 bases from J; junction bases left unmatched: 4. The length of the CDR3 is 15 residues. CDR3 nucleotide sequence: TGTGCCAGCAGCTTTACTAGCGGGCGTACAGATACGCAGTATTTT. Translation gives CASSFTSGRTDTQYF.

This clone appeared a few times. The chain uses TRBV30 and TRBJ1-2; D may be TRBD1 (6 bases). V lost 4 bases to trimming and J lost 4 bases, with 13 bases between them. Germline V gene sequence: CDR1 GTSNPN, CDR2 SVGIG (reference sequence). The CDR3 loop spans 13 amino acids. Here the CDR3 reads CAWIPQDSYGYTF. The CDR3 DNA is TGTGCCTGGATTCCGCAGGACAGCTATGGCTACACCTTC.

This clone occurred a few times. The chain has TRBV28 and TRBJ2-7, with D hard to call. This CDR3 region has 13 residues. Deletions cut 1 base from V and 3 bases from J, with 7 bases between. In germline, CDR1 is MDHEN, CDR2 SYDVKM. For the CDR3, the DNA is TGTGCCAGCAGTTTATTGGCAGGCTACGAGCAGTACTTC. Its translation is CASSLLAGYEQYF.

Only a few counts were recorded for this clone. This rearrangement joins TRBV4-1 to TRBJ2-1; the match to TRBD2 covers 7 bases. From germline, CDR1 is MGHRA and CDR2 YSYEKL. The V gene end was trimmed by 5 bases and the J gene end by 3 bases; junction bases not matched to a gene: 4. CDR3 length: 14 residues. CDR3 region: CASSSERGYNEQFF. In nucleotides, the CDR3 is TGCGCCAGCAGCTCAGAGCGGGGCTACAATGAGCAGTTCTTC.

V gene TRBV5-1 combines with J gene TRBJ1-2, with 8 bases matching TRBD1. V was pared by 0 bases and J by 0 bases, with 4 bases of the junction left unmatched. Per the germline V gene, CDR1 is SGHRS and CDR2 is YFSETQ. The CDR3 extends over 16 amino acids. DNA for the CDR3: TGCGCCAGCAGCTTGGGCGACAGGGGCGCTAACTATGGCTACACCTTC. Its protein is CASSLGDRGANYGYTF. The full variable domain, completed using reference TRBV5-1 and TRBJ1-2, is KAGVTQTPRYLIKTRGQQVTLSCSPISGHRSVSWYQQTPGQGLQFLFEYFSETQRNKGNFPGRFSGRQFSNSRSEMNVSTLELGDSALYLCASSLGDRGANYGYTFGSGTRLTVV.

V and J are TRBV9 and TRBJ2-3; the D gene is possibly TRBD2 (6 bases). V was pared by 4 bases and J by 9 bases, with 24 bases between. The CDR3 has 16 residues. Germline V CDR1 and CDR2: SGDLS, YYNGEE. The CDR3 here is CASSTPRDGGTQTQYF. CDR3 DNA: TGTGCCAGCAGCACACCCCGGGACGGCGGGACCCAGACGCAGTATTTT.

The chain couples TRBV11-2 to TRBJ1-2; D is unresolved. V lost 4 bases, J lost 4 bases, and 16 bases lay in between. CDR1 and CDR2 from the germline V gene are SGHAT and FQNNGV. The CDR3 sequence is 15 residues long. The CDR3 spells CASSSRVDWSYGYTF. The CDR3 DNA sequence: TGTGCCAGCAGCTCAAGAGTGGATTGGAGCTATGGCTACACCTTC.

Here the CDR3 reads CASHGGHLYEQYF. CDR3 in DNA: TGTGCCAGCCACGGGGGGCATCTCTACGAGCAGTACTTC. The V gene is TRBV27, the J gene TRBJ2-7, with a tentative D call TRBD2 (7 bases). V was clipped by 8 bases and J by 3 bases, with 14 bases between them. Per the germline V gene, CDR1 is MNHEY and CDR2 is SMNVEV (reference sequence). The CDR3 has 13 residues.

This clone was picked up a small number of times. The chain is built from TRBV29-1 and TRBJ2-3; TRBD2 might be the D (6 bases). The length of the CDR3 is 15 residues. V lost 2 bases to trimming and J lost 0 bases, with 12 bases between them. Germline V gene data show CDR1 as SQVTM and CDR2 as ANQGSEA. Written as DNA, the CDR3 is TGCAGCGTTGAATACTGGGGGGATAGCACAGATACGCAGTATTTT. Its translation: CSVEYWGDSTDTQYF.

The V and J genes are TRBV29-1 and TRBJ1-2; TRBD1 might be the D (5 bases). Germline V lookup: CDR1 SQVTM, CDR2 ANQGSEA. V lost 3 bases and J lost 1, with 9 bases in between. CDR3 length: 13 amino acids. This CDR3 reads CSVDRVHNYGYTF. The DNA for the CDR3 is TGCAGCGTTGACAGGGTTCATAACTATGGCTACACCTTC.

As DNA, the CDR3 is TGCGCCAGCAGCGGGGAGGGTTCACCCCTCCACTTT. This gives the protein CASSGEGSPLHF. The chain couples TRBV5-1 to TRBJ1-6; unclear D gene. The germline V gene has CDR1 SGHRS and CDR2 YFSETQ. The CDR3 is 12 residues long. The germline V and J ends were trimmed by 4 bases and 9 bases, with 8 bases remaining between them.

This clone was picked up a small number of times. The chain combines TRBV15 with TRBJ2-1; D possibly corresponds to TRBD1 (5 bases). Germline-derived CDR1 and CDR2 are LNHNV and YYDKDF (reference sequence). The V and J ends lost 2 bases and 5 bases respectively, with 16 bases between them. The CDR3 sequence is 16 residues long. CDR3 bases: TGTGCCACCAGCAGAAGAATGGGGCAGGGCCACAATGAGCAGTTCTTC. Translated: CATSRRMGQGHNEQFF.

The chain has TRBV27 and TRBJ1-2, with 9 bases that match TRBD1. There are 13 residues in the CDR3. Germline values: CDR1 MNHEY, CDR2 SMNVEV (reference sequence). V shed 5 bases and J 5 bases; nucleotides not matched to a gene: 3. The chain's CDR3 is CASSVGQGYGYTF. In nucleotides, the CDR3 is TGTGCCAGCAGTGTGGGACAGGGATATGGCTACACCTTC.

The CDR3 loop is CASSLGIPGELFF. The CDR3 region has the DNA TGTGCCAGCAGCCTAGGAATCCCCGGGGAGCTGTTTTTT. The J gene is TRBJ2-2, the V gene TRBV5-6; no clear D. Per the germline V gene, CDR1 is SGHDT and CDR2 is YYEEEE. This CDR3 spans 13 amino acids. The V end lost 4 bases, the J end lost 6 bases, and 10 bases lay between the germline ends.

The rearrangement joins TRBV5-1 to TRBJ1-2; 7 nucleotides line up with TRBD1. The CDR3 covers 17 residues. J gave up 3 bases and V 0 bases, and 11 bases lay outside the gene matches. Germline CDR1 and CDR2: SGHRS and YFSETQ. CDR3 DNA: TGCGCCAGCAGCTTGGATGCGGCAGGGGGAATTCACTATGGCTACACCTTC. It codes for CASSLDAAGGIHYGYTF.

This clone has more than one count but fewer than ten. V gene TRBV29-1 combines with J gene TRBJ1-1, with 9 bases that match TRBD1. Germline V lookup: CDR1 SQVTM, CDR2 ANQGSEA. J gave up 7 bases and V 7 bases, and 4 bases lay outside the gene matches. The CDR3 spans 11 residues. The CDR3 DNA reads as TGCAGCGCAGGACAGGGGAATGAAGCTTTCTTT. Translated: CSAGQGNEAFF.

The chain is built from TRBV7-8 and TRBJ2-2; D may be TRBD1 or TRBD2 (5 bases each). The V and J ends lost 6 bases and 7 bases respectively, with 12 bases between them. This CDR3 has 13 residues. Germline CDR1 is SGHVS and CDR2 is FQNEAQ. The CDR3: CASSEGRIGELFF. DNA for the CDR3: TGTGCCAGCAGTGAGGGACGGATCGGGGAGCTGTTTTTT.

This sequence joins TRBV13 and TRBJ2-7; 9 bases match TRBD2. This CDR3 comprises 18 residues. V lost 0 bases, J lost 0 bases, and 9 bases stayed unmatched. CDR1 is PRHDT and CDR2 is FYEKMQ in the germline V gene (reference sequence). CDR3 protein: CASSLGLASGANSYEQYF. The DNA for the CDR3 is TGTGCCAGCAGCTTAGGCCTGGCTAGCGGGGCCAACTCCTACGAGCAGTACTTC.

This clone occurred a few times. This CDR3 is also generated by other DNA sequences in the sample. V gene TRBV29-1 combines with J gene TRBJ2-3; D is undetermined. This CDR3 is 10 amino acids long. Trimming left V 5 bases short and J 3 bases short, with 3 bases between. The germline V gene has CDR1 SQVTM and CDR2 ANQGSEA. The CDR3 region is CSVPTDTQYF. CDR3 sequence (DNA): TGCAGCGTTCCTACAGATACGCAGTATTTT.